This entry describes one TCR beta chain. The assay was immunoSEQ multiplex PCR, and TCRdb's table has in-frame clones only and misses some. The table has about 410,000 clones, around nine tenths seen once. This entry comes from a study of control samples from healthy donors and cancer patients. The CDR3 has 14 residues. The germline V gene encodes CDR1 MNHEY and CDR2 SVGEGT. The V end was cut by 2 bases, the J end by 6 bases, with 11 bases between. The sequencing input was PBMCs. The V gene is TRBV6-2 or TRBV6-3, the J gene TRBJ1-3; D not resolved. The clonotype was recovered from a man aged 35-49 years with head and neck cancer. CDR3 amino acids: CASSYAGEVNTIYF. The DNA for the CDR3 is TGTGCCAGCAGTTACGCCGGAGAGGTAAACACCATATATTTT.